This T cell receptor beta chain is from a study of radiation and T cells in renal cell carcinoma (dated by TCRdb to 2018 to 2020). Study-level background: The samples were obtained from a clinical trial, where primary renal cell carcinomas were treated with 15 Gy stereotactic body radiation therapy and then removed by nephrectomy 4 weeks afterward. TCR beta sequencing covered 50 to 55 samples in total, comprising roughly 26 tumors and some 27 peripheral blood samples. Across all 50 or so samples, over 4,000,000 unique CDR3 nucleotide sequences encoding roughly 2.7 million unique CDR3 amino acid sequences were identified. What the research found in general, with its limitations: Because the trial had a single-armed design, the trial could not examine how radiation dose or scheduling affected the TCR repertoire. Dynamics of the blood repertoire were not tracked past 4 weeks after treatment. An increase in top tumor clonotypes in blood was observed from baseline to 2 weeks post-radiation, followed by contraction by 4 weeks, which was taken to suggest transient expansion of tumor-resident clones. Because no pretreatment tumor biopsies were available, whether clonotypes were present in the tumor at baseline could not be determined.

V is cut by 0 bases and J by 3 bases, and the space between the germline ends is 11 bases. The CDR3, from cysteine to phenylalanine, totals 15 residues. Just CDR3 DNA is preserved here, 45 bases in frame from base 1. The germline V gene sets CDR1 to MNHNS and CDR2 to SASEGT. TCR beta libraries were generated from genomic DNA with the immunoSEQ kit, following the manufacturer's recommendations. To prepare libraries, a first multiplex PCR with proprietary primers was run, followed by a second PCR that added unique barcodes, and a bead cleanup was done after each round. A positive control reaction and a negative control reaction, both provided in the kit, were run with every batch of samples. The final libraries were assessed on an Agilent 4200 TapeStation D1000 ScreenTape, pooled by volume, and quantified by qPCR. Sequencing was performed on an Illumina NextSeq500 with a MidOutput 150-cycle cartridge, and 156 Read1 and 15 Index1 cycles were run with kit custom primers. The pooled library was loaded at about 0.96 pM, and roughly 20% PhiX control was spiked in. On the study's bioinformatics: The vendor-processed data were analyzed in R, and a clonotype was defined as all T cells that share the same CDR3 nucleotide sequence. For clone abundance analyses, frequencies were normalized to the 10,000 most abundant clones in each sample. Before analysis, public T cell clones were removed, and these numbered fewer than five per sample on average. Tumor-enriched and baseline blood-enriched clonotypes were defined by at least a 32-fold difference in abundance between compartments. Clonotypes expanded or contracted between blood time points were identified with a beta-binomial differential abundance model. The Baroni-Urbani and Buser coefficient was used to measure tumor-blood repertoire similarity, and groups were compared with two-tailed Wilcoxon tests in R. The source is immuneACCESS, and TCRdb retained only in-frame sequences with V and J called. Part of the clones is not carried over; for the studies checked, unresolved V genes explain less than half of this, and the remainder is unexplained. D and trimming come from the DNA, and the V and J calls and clone size come from that table. The sample table holds roughly 130,000 clones, of which 75% to 90% were seen once. The ten largest clones add up to approximately 2% of the sample.

Reading the label with the study, this specimen's time point is: blood 2 weeks post-SBRT. The sample's treatment or condition label, decoded: 15 Gy SBRT to primary tumor, nephrectomy 4 weeks later. Serial peripheral blood from radiation-treated patients was sampled at baseline, 2 weeks and 4 weeks after SBRT to track tumor-enriched clonotypes. All patients had renal cell carcinoma with clear cell pathology. The QIAamp DNA Blood Mini Kit (Qiagen) was used to prepare genomic DNA for TCR sequencing. Only samples passing all quality control checks were included in the analyses. In regard to this clone: Its antigen is unknown. No qualities accompany the bases; no much larger clone lies one base away.

The rearranged segments are TRBV6-1 and TRBJ1-1; the D gene is not confidently resolved. The sequencing here drew on blood, taken from a patient whose treatment included radiotherapy and nephrectomy. The sequence came from a woman aged 60-75 years with renal cell carcinoma. Here the CDR3 is given as CASSEALRTDTEAFF. The DNA sequence reads TGTGCCAGCAGTGAAGCGCTTCGTACAGACACTGAAGCTTTCTTT.